This TCR beta chain comes out of a study of shared clonotypes between healthy human individuals. There are 13 residues in the CDR3. Germline-derived CDR1 and CDR2 are SGHVS and FNYEAQ. The ends were cut back, 5 bases at V and 4 bases at J, with 6 bases in the middle. Sequencing used immunoSEQ multiplex PCR; TCRdb keeps in-frame clones, though not all of them. The sample contains approximately 510,000 clones, approximately 79% of which appear only once. Healthy and HIV-negative, the adult donors had no recent acute infections or vaccinations. The clonotype comes from a woman in her thirties or forties in good health. Some clones in this sample may be carry-over from other donors' samples. The source material was PBMCs. The chain links TRBV7-6 to TRBJ1-6; D not certain. CDR3 coding DNA: TGTGCCAGCAGCACGGATTATAATTCACCCCTCCACTTT. As protein: CASSTDYNSPLHF.